One T cell receptor beta chain is described in this entry. The sample comes from a study of T cells after yellow fever vaccination. V lost 7 bases and J 6 bases, leaving 19 bases between the germline ends. Germline CDR1 reads SNHLY; CDR2 reads FYNNEI. This CDR3 has 14 residues. TCRdb itself ran the 5' RACE reads through MiXCR, one entry per CDR3 protein. This sample yields more than 300,000 distinct CDR3 sequences, of which approximately 11% are seen a single time; around 3.2% belongs to the top ten. The clonotype comes from a man younger than 35 who received the YFV17D yellow fever vaccine. This chain uses TRBV2 with TRBJ2-7; possibly TRBD1 for D (5 bases). The material sequenced was CD4+ T cells sorted from PBMCs, taken 45 days after the yellow fever booster vaccination. CDR3: CASNPPPQGREQYV. CDR3 nucleotide sequence: TGTGCCAGCAATCCCCCGCCTCAGGGTCGCGAGCAGTACGTC.